The entry that follows covers one T cell receptor (beta chain) sequence. The antigen remains undetermined. The CDR3 consists of 13 residues. V dropped 7 bases and J dropped 5 bases, with 12 bases sitting between them. Germline V lookup: CDR1 ENHRY, CDR2 SYGVKD. This entry is derived from a study of cytomegalovirus exposure and HLA in healthy donors. Healthy donors of bone marrow made up the group. The PCR made use of 60 Vbeta and 13 Jbeta primers. Sequencing used immunoSEQ multiplex PCR; TCRdb keeps in-frame clones, though not all of them. The sample table includes 65,000 to 90,000 clones. Whole-study results and caveats: Later analysis indicated greater clonal expansion among HLA-associated TCR beta chains than among equally common other chains. Sequencing depth roughly uniform across donors was assumed in presence/absence analyses.

This receptor was taken from a man aged 40-55 years in good health and CMV-seronegative. The specimen was PBMCs. The V and J genes are TRBV10-3 and TRBJ1-5; D not certain. Here the CDR3 DNA reads TGTGCCATCACGCGGCAGCCTGATCAGCCCCAGCATTTT. It yields the protein CAITRQPDQPQHF.